Sequencing of this T cell receptor (beta chain) was carried out in a study of blood T cell repertoires in COVID-19 (dated by TCRdb to the early 2020s). The study in broad terms: The collaborator samples originated in the United States, Italy and Spain and spanned the acute and convalescent phases of COVID-19. The repertoires were released in a freely available public database intended as a resource for research on the immune response to SARS-CoV-2. HLA class I and class II types, where available, came from metadata supplied by the sample provider rather than from assay-based typing. The prospective study material was composed of cDNA or gDNA derived from T cells, B-cell-depleted T cells, or PBMCs. The dataset comprised deeply sampled blood TCRbeta repertoires from subjects exposed to, actively infected with, or recovered from COVID-19. The samples were drawn from two sources: the first 160 participants of the ongoing ImmuneRACE study, and 1,200 or so subjects contributed by 6 global collaborators. A de-identified subject ID, COVID-19 status, age in years and sex were almost always included in the sample metadata.

Each collaborating institution followed its own protocols to collect whole blood in K2EDTA tubes. For TCRbeta analysis, collaborator samples were shipped as frozen whole blood, as isolated PBMCs, or as DNA extracted from either sample type. Comment on this clone: Its binding antigen is unknown. One base away there is no much larger clone; base qualities are not given.

What the research found in general, with its limitations: The quantity of clinical and demographic metadata differed by source and by participant and was supplied without curation.

TCRbeta CDR3 regions were amplified from genomic DNA by means of the immunoSEQ Assay, a bias-controlled multiplex PCR. Turning to the authors' computational methods: Nucleated cell counts per sample were estimated from amplification of reference gene primers within the assay. Sequence reads were collapsed and filtered to measure the absolute abundance of every unique TCRbeta CDR3 rearrangement. For each sample, productive Simpson clonality was calculated by taking the square root of Simpson's diversity index across productive rearrangements. The immuneACCESS repertoire file appears here via TCRdb, limited to in-frame rearrangements. These files lack a portion of the clones; in checked studies, under half of the deficit traces to unresolved V genes, and the cause of the others is not known. That table furnishes V, J and clone size, whereas the DNA furnished D and trimming. The sample profile shows 40,000 to 55,000 clones; about 88% of them were found once. Of the sample, around 4.5% is held by the ten largest clones.

The TCR comes from a man aged 50 to 60 with active COVID-19. The sequenced sample consisted of peripheral blood.

The DNA reads as follows: TGCGCCAGCAGCTTAGCGGGGGGCACAGATACGCAGTATTTT. This translates into CASSLAGGTDTQYF. Recombination connected TRBV5-1 to TRBJ2-3; 8 bases in the middle match TRBD2. Here V drops 2 bases and J drops 1 base, and the junction holds 0 bases not matched to any gene. As encoded in the germline V gene, CDR1 is SGHRS while CDR2 is YFSETQ. From the cysteine up to the phenylalanine, the CDR3 has a length of 14 residues. Of the read, only the CDR3 DNA is kept; its 42 bases are in frame from base 1.